This TCR beta chain was recorded in a study of monozygotic twins with inflammatory bowel disease. On this clonotype: Its target is not known.

Study-wide points: Healthy co-twins exceeded IBD patients in TCRbeta diversity as measured by inverse Simpson.

The CDR3 is 13 amino acids. The germline V gene has CDR1 KGHDR and CDR2 SFDVKD. Through template switching, UMIs that included a 6-nucleotide sample barcode were added. TCRdb reprocessed the 5' RACE reads and reports one entry per CDR3 protein, with no DNA. The sample's table shows approximately 400,000 distinct CDR3 sequences. Per donor, under 3 ml of blood was collected and frozen. This clonotype was sampled from a human donor with ulcerative colitis or Crohn's disease, or a healthy co-twin of an affected twin (not recorded which). Specimen: blood. The chain joins TRBV24-1 to TRBJ2-1; the D call from TCRdb, TRBD1, cannot be confirmed without DNA. CDR3 protein: CATSDLVGWGELF.